This is a list of T cell receptor beta chains from one sample in a study of blood T cell repertoires in COVID-19. Only in-frame clones appear in the TCRdb table, and some are missing; sequencing was by immunoSEQ multiplex PCR. The sample lists about 130,000 clones, 65% to 85% occurring once. The sample taken for sequencing was peripheral blood. The receptors were gathered from a man younger than 40 with COVID-19, enrolled during active disease. Both conserved end residues are part of each CDR3. The order of the fields is V gene, J gene, clone size, D gene, CDR3 protein, CDR3 DNA. D genes are given only for firm matches. Some rows mark clone size as missing; the rest say once, few, many or name a class of expanded clone.

v_call: TRBV7-9; j_call: TRBJ2-1; clone_size: NA; d_call: TRBD2; cdr3_aa: CASSEHPGLANEQFF; cdr3_nt: TGTGCCAGCAGCGAGCACCCGGGACTAGCCAATGAGCAGTTCTTC
v_call: TRBV18; j_call: TRBJ2-1; clone_size: NA; d_call: TRBD2; cdr3_aa: CASSVGLAGANEQFF; cdr3_nt: TGTGCCAGCTCAGTAGGACTAGCGGGCGCCAATGAGCAGTTCTTC
v_call: TRBV28; j_call: TRBJ2-7; clone_size: NA; d_call: TRBD1; cdr3_aa: CASSFKLGQGSYEQYF; cdr3_nt: TGTGCCAGCAGTTTCAAACTGGGACAGGGGTCCTACGAGCAGTACTTC
v_call: TRBV12-3/TRBV12-4; j_call: TRBJ2-1; clone_size: NA; d_call: NA; cdr3_aa: CASSLGASNEQFF; cdr3_nt: TGTGCCAGCAGTTTAGGAGCGTCCAATGAGCAGTTCTTC
v_call: TRBV27; j_call: TRBJ1-1; clone_size: NA; d_call: NA; cdr3_aa: CASSFGGMNTEAFF; cdr3_nt: TGTGCCAGCAGTTTCGGAGGGATGAACACTGAAGCTTTCTTT
v_call: TRBV24-1; j_call: TRBJ2-1; clone_size: NA; d_call: NA; cdr3_aa: CATSDWGVSQDPNEQFF; cdr3_nt: TGTGCCACCAGTGATTGGGGGGTATCGCAAGACCCCAATGAGCAGTTCTTC
v_call: TRBV7-2; j_call: TRBJ1-1; clone_size: NA; d_call: TRBD1; cdr3_aa: CASSPGRGTGRAFF; cdr3_nt: TGTGCCAGCAGCCCCGGTAGGGGGACAGGTCGGGCTTTCTTT
v_call: TRBV20-1; j_call: TRBJ2-7; clone_size: NA; d_call: NA; cdr3_aa: CSAPSPGEQYF; cdr3_nt: TGCAGTGCCCCCTCCCCAGGCGAGCAGTACTTC
v_call: TRBV6-5; j_call: TRBJ2-3; clone_size: NA; d_call: NA; cdr3_aa: CASRDWGDRADTQYF; cdr3_nt: TGTGCCAGCAGGGATTGGGGGGATAGGGCAGATACGCAGTATTTT
v_call: TRBV4-2; j_call: TRBJ2-7; clone_size: few; d_call: TRBD2; cdr3_aa: CASSQETGTSGGFVDEQYF; cdr3_nt: TGTGCCAGCAGCCAAGAAACCGGGACTAGCGGGGGGTTTGTCGACGAGCAGTACTTC
v_call: TRBV7-2; j_call: TRBJ1-5; clone_size: NA; d_call: NA; cdr3_aa: CASSSPNQPQHF; cdr3_nt: TGTGCCAGCAGCTCCCCAAATCAGCCCCAGCATTTT
v_call: TRBV28; j_call: TRBJ2-1; clone_size: once; d_call: TRBD1; cdr3_aa: CASRNRQGLYNEQFF; cdr3_nt: TGTGCCAGCAGGAATAGACAGGGATTGTACAATGAGCAGTTCTTC
v_call: TRBV4-1; j_call: TRBJ1-6; clone_size: NA; d_call: NA; cdr3_aa: CASSQGQDSFSPLHF; cdr3_nt: TGCGCCAGCAGCCAAGGACAGGACTCTTTTTCACCCCTCCACTTT
v_call: TRBV14; j_call: TRBJ2-7; clone_size: NA; d_call: NA; cdr3_aa: CASRGWGQREQYF; cdr3_nt: TGTGCCAGCAGGGGGTGGGGACAACGCGAGCAGTACTTC
v_call: TRBV2; j_call: TRBJ1-5; clone_size: NA; d_call: TRBD1; cdr3_aa: CASSLKRDSRNQPQHF; cdr3_nt: TGTGCCAGCAGCCTAAAAAGGGACAGCAGAAATCAGCCCCAGCATTTT
v_call: TRBV5-1; j_call: TRBJ2-5; clone_size: NA; d_call: NA; cdr3_aa: CASSSGRGQETQYF; cdr3_nt: TGCGCCAGCAGCTCCGGACGGGGGCAAGAGACCCAGTACTTC
v_call: TRBV6-2/TRBV6-3; j_call: TRBJ2-2; clone_size: NA; d_call: NA; cdr3_aa: CASSYRRRLNTGELFF; cdr3_nt: TGTGCCAGCAGTTATCGGCGCAGACTAAACACCGGGGAGCTGTTTTTT
v_call: TRBV7-7; j_call: TRBJ1-1; clone_size: NA; d_call: TRBD1; cdr3_aa: CANPHLEGQGRNTEAFF; cdr3_nt: TGTGCTAACCCCCACTTAGAGGGACAGGGGCGGAACACTGAAGCTTTCTTT
v_call: TRBV6-1; j_call: TRBJ1-4; clone_size: NA; d_call: NA; cdr3_aa: CASSEGNRANEKLFF; cdr3_nt: TGTGCCAGCAGTGAAGGTAACAGGGCCAATGAAAAACTGTTTTTT
v_call: TRBV7-9; j_call: TRBJ1-2; clone_size: few; d_call: TRBD1; cdr3_aa: CASSSAGQGANYGYTF; cdr3_nt: TGTGCCAGCAGCTCGGCCGGACAGGGGGCTAACTATGGCTACACCTTC
v_call: TRBV11-3; j_call: TRBJ1-3; clone_size: NA; d_call: TRBD1; cdr3_aa: CASSNRDRFSGNTIYF; cdr3_nt: TGTGCCAGCAGCAACCGGGACAGATTCTCTGGAAACACCATATATTTT
v_call: TRBV7-6; j_call: TRBJ2-7; clone_size: NA; d_call: TRBD2; cdr3_aa: CASSPREKGLAVYEQYF; cdr3_nt: TGTGCCAGCAGCCCGAGGGAAAAGGGACTAGCGGTCTACGAGCAGTACTTC
v_call: TRBV2; j_call: TRBJ1-1; clone_size: NA; d_call: NA; cdr3_aa: CASSALPGPEAFF; cdr3_nt: TGTGCCAGCAGTGCACTTCCGGGTCCTGAAGCTTTCTTT
v_call: TRBV24-1; j_call: TRBJ1-4; clone_size: NA; d_call: NA; cdr3_aa: CATSDPGGEKLFF; cdr3_nt: TGTGCCACCAGTGACCCTGGAGGGGAAAAACTGTTTTTT